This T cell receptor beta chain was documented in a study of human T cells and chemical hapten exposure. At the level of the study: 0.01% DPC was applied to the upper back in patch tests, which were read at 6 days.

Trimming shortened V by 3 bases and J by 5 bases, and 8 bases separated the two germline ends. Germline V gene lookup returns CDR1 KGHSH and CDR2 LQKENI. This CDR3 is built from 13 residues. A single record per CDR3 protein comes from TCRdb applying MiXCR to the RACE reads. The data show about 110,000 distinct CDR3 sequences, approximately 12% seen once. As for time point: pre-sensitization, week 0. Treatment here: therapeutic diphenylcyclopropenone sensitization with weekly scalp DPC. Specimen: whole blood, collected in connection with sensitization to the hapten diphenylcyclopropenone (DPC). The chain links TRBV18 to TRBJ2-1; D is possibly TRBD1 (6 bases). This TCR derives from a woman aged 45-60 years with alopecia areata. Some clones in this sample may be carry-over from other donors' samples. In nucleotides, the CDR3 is TGTGCCAGCTCACCCGGACAGAACAATGAGCAGTTCTTC. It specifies CASSPGQNNEQFF.